Presented here are 31 T cell receptor beta chains from one specimen sequenced in a study of T cell changes during pregnancy in multiple sclerosis. Clones were sequenced by immunoSEQ multiplex PCR, and TCRdb holds only the in-frame ones, with some missing. Of approximately 65,000 clones in the sample, approximately 92% were seen once. Here the sequenced sample was CD8+ T cells from peripheral blood mononuclear cells, taken in the third trimester of pregnancy. These receptors were taken from a female donor in good health, enrolled as a control in a pregnancy study.

This sequence joins TRBV4-3 and TRBJ1-2, with 9 bases aligning to TRBD1. This CDR3 is built from 14 residues. The ends lost 3 bases at V and 3 bases at J; junction bases unmatched: 2. Looked up from germline, CDR1 is LGHNA and CDR2 is YSLEER. The CDR3 nucleotides are TGCGCCAGCAGCCAGGGGACAGGGCACTATGGCTACACCTTC. It is translated as CASSQGTGHYGYTF.

V usage is TRBV15 and J usage is TRBJ1-4; 7 nucleotides match TRBD1. The CDR3 runs to 15 residues. Germline assignment: CDR1 LNHNV and CDR2 YYDKDF (reference sequence). V trimming: 5 bases; J trimming: 6 bases; junction bases outside the gene matches: 9. The CDR3 is CATSGRQGMDEKLFF. The CDR3 DNA is TGTGCCACCAGCGGACGACAGGGCATGGATGAAAAACTGTTTTTT.

The chain recombines TRBV29-1 with TRBJ2-2; 7 bases map to TRBD1. The germline CDR1 and CDR2 sequences are SQVTM and ANQGSEA. The J segment lost 4 bases and the V segment lost 6 bases, leaving 11 bases of the junction unmatched. The length of the CDR3 is 15 residues. CDR3 in amino acids: CSVFYGNRGTGELFF. The CDR3 nucleotides are TGCAGCGTCTTTTATGGTAACAGGGGCACCGGGGAGCTGTTTTTT.

This sequence joins TRBV7-8 and TRBJ2-3; TRBD1 matches 9 bases. Germline V gives CDR1 SGHVS, CDR2 FQNEAQ. J lost 0 bases, V lost 5 bases, and 6 bases had no gene match. The CDR3 consists of 16 residues. CDR3 nucleotides: TGTGCCAGCAGCCTTTACAGGGGGCAAAGCACAGATACGCAGTATTTT. As protein: CASSLYRGQSTDTQYF.

The chain employs TRBV11-3 and TRBJ1-2; a possible D gene is TRBD1 (5 bases). The germline V gene has CDR1 SGHNT and CDR2 YENEEA. The V and J ends lost 9 bases and 3 bases respectively, with 17 bases between them. The CDR3 is 14 residues long. CDR3 coding DNA: TGTGCCAGGAAACGGGGGGTTTGGGACTATGGCTACACCTTC. It codes for CARKRGVWDYGYTF.

The rearrangement links TRBV9 to TRBJ2-1; 7 bases align to TRBD2. With V trimmed by 3 bases and J by 3 bases, 6 bases remained unmatched. Germline V gene data show CDR1 as SGDLS and CDR2 as YYNGEE. CDR3 length equals 15 residues. CDR3 coding DNA: TGTGCCAGCAGCGCAGGGAGCGGGGACTACAATGAGCAGTTCTTC. Its protein is CASSAGSGDYNEQFF.

The chain has TRBV13 and TRBJ2-2, with D possibly TRBD1 on 6 matching bases. Trimming stripped 4 bases from V and 2 bases from J, with 23 bases between. The CDR3 is 19 residues long. CDR1 and CDR2 (germline): PRHDT, FYEKMQ (reference sequence). The CDR3 DNA sequence: TGTGCCAGCAGCTACCGTCCCGGGACACTCCAATCTAACACCGGGGAGCTGTTTTTT. Translation: CASSYRPGTLQSNTGELFF.

This clone was found once. The chain uses TRBV5-1 and TRBJ1-4, with TRBD1 matching 10 bases. In germline, CDR1 is SGHRS, CDR2 YFSETQ. The V segment lost 4 bases and the J segment 3 bases; nucleotides outside the gene matches: 6. The CDR3 sequence is 16 residues long. The CDR3 loop reads CASSGGQGKANEKLFF. Here the CDR3 DNA reads TGCGCCAGCAGCGGGGGACAGGGGAAGGCTAATGAAAAACTGTTTTTT.

This chain connects TRBV7-9 to TRBJ2-5; 10 bases line up with TRBD1. This CDR3 comprises 15 residues. The J segment lost 3 bases and the V segment lost 2 bases, leaving 3 bases of the junction unmatched. CDR1 and CDR2 (germline): SEHNR, FQNEAQ (reference sequence). This chain's CDR3 is CASSLLDRGEETQYF. The DNA of the CDR3 is TGTGCCAGCAGCTTACTGGACAGGGGGGAAGAGACCCAGTACTTC.

V is TRBV27 and J is TRBJ2-1; D is ambiguous. Trimming left V 4 bases short and J 0 bases short, with 10 bases between. Looked up from germline, CDR1 is MNHEY and CDR2 is SMNVEV (reference sequence). The CDR3 runs to 15 residues. The CDR3 sequence: CASSYTQSSYNEQFF. CDR3 sequence (DNA): TGTGCCAGCAGTTACACACAGAGCTCCTACAATGAGCAGTTCTTC.

This clone has a single count. This chain links TRBV9 with TRBJ1-2; D is perhaps TRBD1 (5 bases). V shed 2 bases and J shed 6 bases, with 14 bases lying between them. This CDR3 has 14 amino acids. Germline CDR1 and CDR2: SGDLS and YYNGEE. The CDR3 DNA reads as TGTGCCAGCAGCGTCCAAAACGGGGGGAATGGCTACACCTTC. Its protein product is CASSVQNGGNGYTF. Full variable domain (remainder filled in from reference TRBV9 and TRBJ1-2): DSGVTQTPKHLITATGQRVTLRCSPRSGDLSVYWYQQSLDQGLQFLIQYYNGEERAKGNILERFSAQQFPDLHSELNLSSLELGDSALYFCASSVQNGGNGYTFGSGTRLTVV.

J is TRBJ2-7 and V is TRBV11-1, with 8 nucleotides matching TRBD1. V shed 1 base, J shed 5 bases, and the junction held 7 bases outside the gene matches. The CDR3 is 15 residues long. Germline CDR1 is SGHAT and CDR2 is FQDESV (reference sequence). The CDR3 coding sequence is TGTGCCAGCAGCTTAGAGGGACAGGTCGTCCACGAGCAGTACTTC. Protein sequence: CASSLEGQVVHEQYF.

V usage is TRBV4-3 and J usage is TRBJ1-2; perhaps TRBD1 as D (5 bases). Trimming stripped 0 bases from V and 6 bases from J, with 14 bases between. CDR3 length equals 15 residues. CDR1 LGHNA and CDR2 YSLEER come from the germline V gene. The CDR3 coding sequence is TGCGCCAGCAGCCAAGATATAGGGGTAGTGCATGGCTACACCTTC. Amino acid sequence: CASSQDIGVVHGYTF.

For the CDR3, the DNA is TGTGCCAGCAGTGAAGCGCGGGGAGGGAATGAGCAGTTCTTC. This sequence encodes CASSEARGGNEQFF. This sequence joins TRBV6-1 and TRBJ2-1, with TRBD2 identical over 7 bases. Germline V gene data show CDR1 as MNHNS and CDR2 as SASEGT. With V trimmed by 0 bases and J by 7 bases, 3 bases remained unmatched. The CDR3 is made up of 14 amino acids.

The J gene is TRBJ2-7, the V gene TRBV5-8; 9 bases match TRBD1. The CDR3 runs 14 residues. Germline assignment: CDR1 SGHTS and CDR2 YDEGEE. Germline trimming cut 2 bases from V and 3 bases from J; bases unmatched to any gene: 3. The CDR3 loop is CASSLQGANYEQYF. The CDR3 bases are TGTGCCAGCAGCTTACAGGGGGCTAACTACGAGCAGTACTTC.

This rearrangement joins TRBV4-3 to TRBJ2-1, with D unclear. CDR1 and CDR2 (germline): LGHNA, YSLEER. This CDR3 contains 16 residues. V was trimmed by 3 bases and J by 0 bases, leaving 12 bases between them. The CDR3 reads CASSQGTRSSYNEQFF. Here the CDR3 DNA reads TGCGCCAGCAGCCAGGGTACAAGGAGCTCCTACAATGAGCAGTTCTTC.

This clone came up a few times. The chain has TRBV11-2 and TRBJ1-1; no clear D. Between the trimmed V and J ends, which lost 0 bases and 1 base, there was a span of 9 bases. The length of the CDR3 is 15 residues. Germline V gives CDR1 SGHAT, CDR2 FQNNGV. In DNA, the CDR3 is TGTGCCAGCAGCTTAGATCTAGGCGAGAACACTGAAGCTTTCTTT. Translated: CASSLDLGENTEAFF.

This clone occurred once. The chain uses TRBV19 and TRBJ1-1, with a weak D call TRBD1 (5 bases). Trimming took 2 bases from V and 7 from J, leaving 8 bases between them. The length of the CDR3 is 12 residues. CDR1 LNHDA and CDR2 SQIVND come from the germline V gene (reference sequence). The CDR3 protein is CASSIRGFEAFF. CDR3 DNA sequence: TGTGCCAGTAGTATACGGGGGTTTGAAGCTTTCTTT.

The chain uses TRBV19 and TRBJ2-3; D might be TRBD2 (5 bases). Between the trimmed V and J ends, which lost 6 bases and 2 bases, there was a span of 18 bases. Germline CDR1 LNHDA, CDR2 SQIVND (reference sequence). CDR3 length: 16 residues. CDR3 in amino acids: CASRAARLDVTDTQYF. CDR3 DNA: TGTGCCAGTAGAGCGGCTCGGTTGGATGTCACAGATACGCAGTATTTT.

The rearrangement links TRBV5-8 to TRBJ2-3; possibly TRBD1 for D (8 bases). CDR1 and CDR2 (germline): SGHTS, YDEGEE. The CDR3 has 14 residues. V was clipped by 4 bases and J by 5 bases, with 14 bases between them. The CDR3 is CASSEDREGDTQYF. CDR3 nucleotide sequence: TGTGCCAGCAGCGAGGACAGGGAGGGAGATACGCAGTATTTT.

This rearrangement joins TRBV4-3 to TRBJ1-5; D is possibly TRBD1 (5 bases). In germline, CDR1 is LGHNA, CDR2 YSLEER. This CDR3 is 15 amino acids long. The V gene lost 2 bases and the J gene lost 3 bases, with 11 bases spanning the gap. CDR3: CASSQSREDNQPQHF. The CDR3, as DNA: TGCGCCAGCAGCCAATCCAGGGAGGACAATCAGCCCCAGCATTTT.

The chain has TRBV7-2 and TRBJ2-1; 13 bases are a match to TRBD2. The J segment lost 4 bases and the V segment lost 3 bases, leaving 9 bases of the junction unmatched. The CDR3 is 18 residues long. Per germline, CDR1 SGHTA and CDR2 FQGNSA. In DNA form, the CDR3 reads TGTGCCAGCAGCTTCCCACTAGCGGGGGGGCCTTTGTACAATGAGCAGTTCTTC. Protein sequence: CASSFPLAGGPLYNEQFF.

The chain joins TRBV5-5 to TRBJ1-4, with 7 positions matching TRBD1. The CDR3 is 14 residues long. Germline V gene lookup returns CDR1 SGHKS and CDR2 YYEKEE (reference sequence). With 4 bases clipped from V and 1 base from J, the junction kept 1 base outside the gene matches. The CDR3, as DNA: TGTGCCAGCAGCAACAGGGGAACTAATGAAAAACTGTTTTTT. Its protein product is CASSNRGTNEKLFF.

The chain is built from TRBV7-9 and TRBJ1-1, with 7 positions matching TRBD1. Trimming cost V 4 bases and J 2 bases; bases outside gene matches: 10. The CDR3 sequence is 16 residues long. Germline V lookup: CDR1 SEHNR, CDR2 FQNEAQ (reference sequence). The CDR3 loop is CASSSQGQLLNTEAFF. The CDR3 DNA reads TGTGCCAGCAGCTCGCAGGGACAGCTTTTAAACACTGAAGCTTTCTTT.

The J gene is TRBJ2-3, the V gene TRBV2; D possibly corresponds to TRBD1 (6 bases). The CDR3 length is 15 residues. The germline V gene has CDR1 SNHLY and CDR2 FYNNEI. The V end lost 5 bases, the J end lost 5 bases, and 17 bases lay between the germline ends. CDR3 sequence (DNA): TGTGCCAGCAGTAGGACGGACAGAAGGCAAGATACGCAGTATTTT. Amino acids: CASSRTDRRQDTQYF.

This clone was observed once. The chain uses TRBV5-8 and TRBJ1-2, with TRBD1 identical over 12 bases. This CDR3 region has 15 residues. V lost 3 bases and J lost 8; bases outside the gene matches: 8. From germline, CDR1 is SGHTS and CDR2 YDEGEE. Written as DNA, the CDR3 is TGTGCCAGCAGCTCTCCGGGACAGGGGGCATGGGGCTACACCTTC. This translates into CASSSPGQGAWGYTF.

The rearrangement joins TRBV19 to TRBJ1-3; the D is unclear. V was shortened by 6 bases and J by 13 bases, with 19 bases between the two germline ends. Germline CDR1 is LNHDA and CDR2 is SQIVND (reference sequence). The CDR3 spans 13 residues. For the CDR3, the DNA is TGTGCCAGTAGGAGCGCGGCTCCCAATGGGATATATTTT. Amino acid sequence: CASRSAAPNGIYF. Using reference TRBV19 and TRBJ1-3 for the parts outside the CDR3, the full variable domain is DGGITQSPKYLFRKEGQNVTLSCEQNLNHDAMYWYRQDPGQGLRLIYYSQIVNDFQKGDIAEGYSVSREKKESFPLTVTSAQKNPTAFYLCASRSAAPNGIYFGEGSWLTVV.

V usage is TRBV4-3 and J usage is TRBJ1-6; perhaps TRBD1 as D (6 bases). The CDR3 has 15 residues. CDR1 and CDR2 (germline): LGHNA, YSLEER. The V end lost 1 base, the J end lost 7 bases, and 11 bases lay between the germline ends. The CDR3 nucleotides are TGCGCCAGCAGCCAAGGATCAGGGGAGAATTCACCCCTCCACTTT. Its protein is CASSQGSGENSPLHF.

This clone was observed once. The chain couples TRBV5-1 to TRBJ1-1; 9 nucleotides align to TRBD1. This CDR3 contains 15 residues. After removal of 4 bases from V and 6 bases from J, the junction contained 10 bases not matched to a gene. CDR1 is SGHRS, CDR2 YFSETQ, per germline. CDR3 DNA: TGCGCCAGCAGCACGAAACAGGGGGCTGGTTCTGAAGCTTTCTTT. Translating gives CASSTKQGAGSEAFF.

The chain couples TRBV30 to TRBJ2-2; a weak D match, TRBD2 (5 bases). CDR3 length: 12 residues. Germline V gene data show CDR1 as GTSNPN and CDR2 as SVGIG (reference sequence). The ends were cut back, 0 bases at V and 6 bases at J, with 5 bases in the middle. This CDR3 is CAWSVGAGELFF. CDR3 sequence (DNA): TGTGCCTGGAGTGTCGGGGCCGGGGAGCTGTTTTTT.

The rearrangement uses TRBV19 and TRBJ1-1; D perhaps matches TRBD1 (5 bases). The CDR3 consists of 13 residues. V was cut by 4 bases and J by 2 bases, with 8 bases left in between. Looked up from germline, CDR1 is LNHDA and CDR2 is SQIVND (reference sequence). This CDR3 is CASSTGLNTEAFF. The CDR3 coding sequence is TGTGCCAGTAGTACAGGGCTCAACACTGAAGCTTTCTTT. The full variable domain, its missing parts supplied by reference TRBV19 and TRBJ1-1, is DGGITQSPKYLFRKEGQNVTLSCEQNLNHDAMYWYRQDPGQGLRLIYYSQIVNDFQKGDIAEGYSVSREKKESFPLTVTSAQKNPTAFYLCASSTGLNTEAFFGQGTRLTVV.